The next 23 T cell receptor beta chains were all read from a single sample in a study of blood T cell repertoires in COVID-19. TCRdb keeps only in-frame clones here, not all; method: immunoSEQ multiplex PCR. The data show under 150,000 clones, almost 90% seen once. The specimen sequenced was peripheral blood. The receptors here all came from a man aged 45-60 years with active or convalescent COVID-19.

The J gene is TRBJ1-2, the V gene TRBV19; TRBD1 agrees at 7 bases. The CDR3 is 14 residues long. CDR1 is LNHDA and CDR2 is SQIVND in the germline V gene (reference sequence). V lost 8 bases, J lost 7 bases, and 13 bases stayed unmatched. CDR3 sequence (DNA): TGTGCCAGTCGACAGGGCAAACATATCTTTGGCTACACCTTC. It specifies CASRQGKHIFGYTF.

The CDR3 sequence: CASSLTRGSFQPQHF. The CDR3 DNA is TGTGCCAGCAGTTTAACCAGGGGTAGTTTTCAGCCCCAGCATTTT. J is TRBJ1-5 and V is TRBV28; a possible D gene is TRBD1 (6 bases). Germline V gives CDR1 MDHEN, CDR2 SYDVKM. V was trimmed by 2 bases and J by 6 bases, leaving 14 bases between them. The CDR3 runs 15 residues.

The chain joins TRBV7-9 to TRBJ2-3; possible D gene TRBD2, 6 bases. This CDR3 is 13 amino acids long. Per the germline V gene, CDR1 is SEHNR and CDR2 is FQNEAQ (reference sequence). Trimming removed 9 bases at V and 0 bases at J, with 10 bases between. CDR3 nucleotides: TGTGCCAGGGGGGGACCCAGCACAGATACGCAGTATTTT. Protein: CARGGPSTDTQYF.

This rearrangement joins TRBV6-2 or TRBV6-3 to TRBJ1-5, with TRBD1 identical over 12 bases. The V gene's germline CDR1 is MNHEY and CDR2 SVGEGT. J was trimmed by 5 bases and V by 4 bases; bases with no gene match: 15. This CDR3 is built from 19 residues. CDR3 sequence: CASSSATATGTGGDQPQHF. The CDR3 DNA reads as TGTGCCAGCAGTTCCGCTACCGCCACCGGGACAGGGGGCGATCAGCCCCAGCATTTT.

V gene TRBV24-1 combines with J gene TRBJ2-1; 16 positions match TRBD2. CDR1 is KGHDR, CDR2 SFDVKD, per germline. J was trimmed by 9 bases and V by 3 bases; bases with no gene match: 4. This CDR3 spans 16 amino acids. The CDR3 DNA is TGTGCCACCAGTGATCCCGGGACTAGCGGGAGGGGTGAGCAGTTCTTC. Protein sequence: CATSDPGTSGRGEQFF.

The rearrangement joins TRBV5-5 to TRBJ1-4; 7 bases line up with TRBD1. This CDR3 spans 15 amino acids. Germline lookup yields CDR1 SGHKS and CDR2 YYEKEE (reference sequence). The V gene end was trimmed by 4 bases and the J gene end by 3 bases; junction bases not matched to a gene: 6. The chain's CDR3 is CASSLTGQSNEKLFF. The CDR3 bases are TGTGCCAGCAGCCTGACGGGACAGTCTAATGAAAAACTGTTTTTT.

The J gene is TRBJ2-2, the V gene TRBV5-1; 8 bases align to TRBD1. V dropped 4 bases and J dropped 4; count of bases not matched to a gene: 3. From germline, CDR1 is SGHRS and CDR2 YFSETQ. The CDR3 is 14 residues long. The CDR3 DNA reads TGCGCCAGCAGCGCAGGGGGCTCCACCGGGGAGCTGTTTTTT. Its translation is CASSAGGSTGELFF.

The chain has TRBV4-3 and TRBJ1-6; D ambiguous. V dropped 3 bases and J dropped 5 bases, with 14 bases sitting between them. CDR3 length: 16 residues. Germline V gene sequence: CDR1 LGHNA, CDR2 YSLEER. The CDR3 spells CASSQGRRINNSPLHF. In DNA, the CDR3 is TGCGCCAGCAGCCAGGGCAGGCGTATCAATAATTCACCCCTCCACTTT.

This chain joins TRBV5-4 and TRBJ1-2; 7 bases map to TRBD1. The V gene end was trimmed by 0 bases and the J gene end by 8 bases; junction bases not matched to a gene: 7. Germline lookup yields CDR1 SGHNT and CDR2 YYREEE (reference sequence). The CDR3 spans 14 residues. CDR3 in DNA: TGTGCCAGCAGCTTGGGGACAGGAAGGTGGGGCTACACCTTC. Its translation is CASSLGTGRWGYTF. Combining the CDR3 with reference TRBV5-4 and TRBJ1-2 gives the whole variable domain ETGVTQSPTHLIKTRGQQVTLRCSSQSGHNTVSWYQQALGQGPQFIFQYYREEENGRGNFPPRFSGLQFPNYSSELNVNALELDDSALYLCASSLGTGRWGYTFGSGTRLTVV.

This chain's CDR3 is CASSERTVNTEAFF. The CDR3 nucleotides read TGTGCCAGCAGTGAGCGGACAGTGAACACTGAAGCTTTCTTT. The chain uses TRBV6-1 and TRBJ1-1, with D maybe TRBD1 (6 bases). Germline V gives CDR1 MNHNS, CDR2 SASEGT. The CDR3 extends over 14 amino acids. V lost 3 bases and J lost 0, with 8 bases in between.

The CDR3 nucleotides are TGCAGCGTGCCCCGGGGAACAGATACGCAGTATTTT. Encoded protein: CSVPRGTDTQYF. The chain uses TRBV29-1 and TRBJ2-3, with a weak D call TRBD2 (5 bases). Germline values: CDR1 SQVTM, CDR2 ANQGSEA. The CDR3 runs to 12 residues. V gave up 6 bases and J gave up 3 bases, with 10 bases separating them.

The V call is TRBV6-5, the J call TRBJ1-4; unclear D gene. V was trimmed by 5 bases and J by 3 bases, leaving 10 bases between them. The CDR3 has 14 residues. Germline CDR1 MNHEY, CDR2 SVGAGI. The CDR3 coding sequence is TGTGCCAGCAGTCTGACTGTGGCTAATGAAAAACTGTTTTTT. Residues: CASSLTVANEKLFF.

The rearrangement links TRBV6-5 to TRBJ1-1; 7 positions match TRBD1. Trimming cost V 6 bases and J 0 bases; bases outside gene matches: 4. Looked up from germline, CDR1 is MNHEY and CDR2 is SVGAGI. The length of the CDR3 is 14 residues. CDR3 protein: CASRTQGMNTEAFF. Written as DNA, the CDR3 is TGTGCCAGCAGAACACAGGGGATGAACACTGAAGCTTTCTTT.

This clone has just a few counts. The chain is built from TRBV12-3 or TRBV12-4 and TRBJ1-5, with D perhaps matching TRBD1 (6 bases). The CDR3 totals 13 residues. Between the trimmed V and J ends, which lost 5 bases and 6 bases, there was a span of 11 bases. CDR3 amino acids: CASSQGLSQPQHF. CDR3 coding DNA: TGTGCCAGCAGTCAGGGGTTAAGTCAGCCCCAGCATTTT.

CDR3 sequence (DNA): TGTGCCAGCTCCCGGGACAGCGGCGAGCAGTACTTC. This gives the protein CASSRDSGEQYF. V usage is TRBV18 and J usage is TRBJ2-7; 7 bases are a match to TRBD1. V trimming: 6 bases; J trimming: 6 bases; junction bases outside the gene matches: 5. The CDR3 loop spans 12 amino acids. The germline V gene encodes CDR1 KGHSH and CDR2 LQKENI.

In nucleotides, the CDR3 is TGTGCCAGCAGTCAATCCGGGACAGAGATAAATCAGCCCCAGCATTTT. Its translation: CASSQSGTEINQPQHF. The chain uses TRBV27 and TRBJ1-5, with TRBD1 matching 7 bases. The CDR3 has 16 amino acids. Germline CDR1 is MNHEY and CDR2 is SMNVEV (reference sequence). Trimming cost V 5 bases and J 4 bases; bases outside gene matches: 11.

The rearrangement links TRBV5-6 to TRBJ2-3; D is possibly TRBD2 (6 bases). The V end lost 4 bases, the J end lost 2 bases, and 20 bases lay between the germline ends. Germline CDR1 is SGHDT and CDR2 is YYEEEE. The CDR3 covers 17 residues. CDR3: CASSPLRRGRATDTQYF. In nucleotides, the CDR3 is TGTGCCAGCAGCCCCCTTCGGAGGGGACGCGCCACAGATACGCAGTATTTT.

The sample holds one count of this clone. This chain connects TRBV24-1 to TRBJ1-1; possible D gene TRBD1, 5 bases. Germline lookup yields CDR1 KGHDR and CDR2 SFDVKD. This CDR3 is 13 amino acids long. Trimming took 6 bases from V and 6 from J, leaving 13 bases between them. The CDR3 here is CATSNSGIAEAFF. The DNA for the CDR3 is TGTGCCACCAGTAATTCAGGGATCGCTGAAGCTTTCTTT.

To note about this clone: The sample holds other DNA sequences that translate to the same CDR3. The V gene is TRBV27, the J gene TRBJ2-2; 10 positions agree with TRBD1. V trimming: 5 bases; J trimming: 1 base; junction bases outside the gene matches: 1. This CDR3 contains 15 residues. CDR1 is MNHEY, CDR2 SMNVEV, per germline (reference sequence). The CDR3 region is CASSRDRGNTGELFF. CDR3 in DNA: TGTGCCAGCAGTCGGGACAGGGGGAACACCGGGGAGCTGTTTTTT.

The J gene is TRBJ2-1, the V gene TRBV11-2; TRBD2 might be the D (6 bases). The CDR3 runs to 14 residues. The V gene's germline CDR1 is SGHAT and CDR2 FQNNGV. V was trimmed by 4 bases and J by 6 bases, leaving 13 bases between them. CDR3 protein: CASSSRGRSNEQFF. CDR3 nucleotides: TGTGCCAGCAGCTCACGGGGGAGGAGCAATGAGCAGTTCTTC.

The CDR3 bases are TGTGCCACCACGGCAGGGGGCTCCCCTCTCGAGCAGTACTTC. Residues: CATTAGGSPLEQYF. V usage is TRBV19 and J usage is TRBJ2-7; TRBD1 matches at 8 bases. Germline V gene sequence: CDR1 LNHDA, CDR2 SQIVND (reference sequence). The CDR3 has 14 amino acids. J was trimmed by 6 bases and V by 10 bases; bases with no gene match: 14.

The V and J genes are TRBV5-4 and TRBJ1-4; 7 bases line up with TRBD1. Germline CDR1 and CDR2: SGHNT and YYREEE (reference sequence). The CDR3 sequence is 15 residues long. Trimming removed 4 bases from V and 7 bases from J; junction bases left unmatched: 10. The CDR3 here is CASSRSQGVGEKLFF. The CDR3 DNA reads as TGTGCCAGCAGCAGATCGCAGGGGGTAGGTGAAAAACTGTTTTTT.

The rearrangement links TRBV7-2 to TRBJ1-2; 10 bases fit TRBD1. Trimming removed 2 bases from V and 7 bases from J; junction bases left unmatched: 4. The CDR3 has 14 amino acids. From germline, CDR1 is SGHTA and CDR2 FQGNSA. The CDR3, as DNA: TGTGCCAGCAGCTTACGACAGGGGGCGGTTGGCTACACCTTC. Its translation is CASSLRQGAVGYTF.